One sample yielded the 13 T cell receptor beta chains listed below, sequenced in a study of T cells in women clearing cervical HPV infection. The assay was immunoSEQ multiplex PCR, and TCRdb's table has in-frame clones only and misses some. The sample is made up of 30,000 to 35,000 clones, and the top ten hold under 5% of it. Sequencing used blood buffy coat. These receptors all come from a woman between 18 and 70 years old with a cervical HPV16 infection that either progressed to CIN3+ or cleared (not recorded which).

As to this clone: The CDR3 is cut off 3 residues early in the read; its end comes from the germline J gene. This chain uses TRBV7-2 with TRBJ2-3; a possible D gene is TRBD1 (5 bases). Germline CDR1 and CDR2: SGHTA and FQGNSA. Between the trimmed V and J ends, which lost 5 bases and 1 base, there was a span of 10 bases. CDR3 length equals 14 residues. CDR3 DNA, as far as it was read: TGTGCCAGCAGCGCCCAGGGTGGCACAGATACG. Residues: CASSAQGGTDT. The entire CDR3 protein is CASSAQGGTDTQYF.

Note on this clone: The observed sequence ends 3 residues before the CDR3 terminus, with the missing tail filled in from the germline J gene. The genes are TRBV7-6 and TRBJ2-5, with 8 bases identical to TRBD1. The CDR3 sequence is 14 residues long. Germline assignment: CDR1 SGHVS and CDR2 FNYEAQ. Trimming removed 4 bases from V and 1 base from J; junction bases left unmatched: 2. The covered CDR3 bases are TGTGCCAGCAGCTCGGGACAGGTCCAAGAGACC. It codes for CASSSGQVQET. The CDR3 as a whole reads CASSSGQVQETQYF. Full variable domain (remainder filled in from reference TRBV7-6 and TRBJ2-5): GAGVSQSPRYKVTKRGQDVALRCDPISGHVSLYWYRQALGQGPEFLTYFNYEAQQDKSGLPNDRFSAERPEGSISTLTIQRTEQRDSAMYRCASSSGQVQETQYFGPGTRLLVL.

A word on this clone: Sequencing ends 3 residues short of the CDR3 end; the germline J gene provides the rest. The chain has TRBV11-2 and TRBJ2-5; D is possibly TRBD1 (6 bases). This CDR3 is 14 amino acids long. CDR1 and CDR2 (germline): SGHAT, FQNNGV. The V end lost 9 bases, the J end lost 4 bases, and 18 bases lay between the germline ends. CDR3: CASQDSSGGETQYF. Partial CDR3 DNA: TGTGCCAGTCAGGACAGCTCTGGGGGAGAGACC.

Comment on this clone: The read ends 3 residues shy of where the CDR3 ends; the end is completed using the germline J gene. The chain links TRBV7-2 to TRBJ1-3; perhaps TRBD1 as D (5 bases). Germline V gives CDR1 SGHTA, CDR2 FQGNSA. This CDR3 has 15 residues. Trimming left V 1 base short and J 4 bases short, with 11 bases between. CDR3 DNA, as far as it was read: TGTGCCAGCAGCTTAGTAAAAGGGGTAGGAAACACC. Translating it yields CASSLVKGVGNT. The complete CDR3 protein is CASSLVKGVGNTIYF.

Regarding this clone: The read terminates 3 residues ahead of where the CDR3 ends, so the germline J gene completes it. The chain joins TRBV20-1 to TRBJ2-2, with 11 bases that match TRBD1. V shed 6 bases and J 5 bases; nucleotides not matched to a gene: 5. Germline loops: CDR1 DFQATT, CDR2 SNEGSKA (reference sequence). The CDR3 covers 14 residues. The DNA read from the CDR3 is TGCAGTGCAAAGGGACAGGGGGATACCGGGGAG. Translation: CSAKGQGDTGE. The entire CDR3 reads CSAKGQGDTGELFF.

Details on this clone: The CDR3 end is not reached by the read, which stops 3 residues before it; the germline J gene fills it in. The V gene is TRBV7-2, the J gene TRBJ2-3; D not certain. V lost 4 bases, J lost 6 bases, and 8 bases lay in between. The CDR3 spans 12 residues. Germline CDR1 is SGHTA and CDR2 is FQGNSA. The DNA read from the CDR3 is TGTGCCAGCAGCTGGCCAGAGGATACG. This encodes CASSWPEDT. The complete CDR3 protein is CASSWPEDTQYF.

On this clone: The read halts 3 residues ahead of the CDR3 end, with the missing end drawn from the germline J gene. The chain has TRBV19 and TRBJ1-1; 7 positions match TRBD1. Germline lookup yields CDR1 LNHDA and CDR2 SQIVND (reference sequence). The length of the CDR3 is 16 residues. V lost 3 bases to trimming and J lost 4 bases; unmatched junction nucleotides: 11. The CDR3 sequence is CASSMYFKRQGTEAFF. CDR3 DNA (partial): TGTGCCAGTAGTATGTATTTTAAGAGACAGGGCACTGAA.

This clone shows up as medium-sized by frequency. From the germline J gene comes the end of the CDR3, since the read stops 3 residues before it. The genes are TRBV7-2 and TRBJ2-3; D is unclear. The ends were cut back, 5 bases at V and 6 bases at J, with 12 bases in the middle. In germline, CDR1 is SGHTA, CDR2 FQGNSA. The CDR3 loop spans 13 amino acids. Here the CDR3 reads CASSLPVEDTQYF. The part of the CDR3 DNA that was read is TGTGCCAGCAGCCTACCCGTCGAGGATACG.

In regard to this clone: The read is 3 residues too short to cover the CDR3 end, so that end is filled in from the germline J gene. The genes are TRBV30 and TRBJ2-4, with D possibly matching TRBD2 (6 bases). This CDR3 spans 13 amino acids. CDR1 and CDR2 from the germline V gene are GTSNPN and SVGIG (reference sequence). Trimming removed 2 bases from V and 6 bases from J, with 11 bases in between. The CDR3 bases that were read are TGTGCCTGGAGTACGGGGAGGAGAAACATT. Translating gives CAWSTGRRNI. The whole CDR3 sequence reads CAWSTGRRNIQYF.

A word on this clone: From the germline J gene comes the end of the CDR3, since the read stops 3 residues before it. The rearrangement links TRBV29-1 to TRBJ2-1, with TRBD1 identical over 7 bases. Germline V lookup: CDR1 SQVTM, CDR2 ANQGSEA. The CDR3 is made up of 13 amino acids. Losses at the gene ends were 4 bases for V and 4 bases for J; bases not matched to a gene: 4. The sequenced part of the CDR3 DNA is TGCAGCGTTGCCCAGGGGGAGTACAATGAG. This encodes CSVAQGEYNE. The CDR3 as a whole reads CSVAQGEYNEQFF.

Worth noting for this clone: The read stops 3 residues short of the end of the CDR3; the missing end is completed from the germline J gene. The chain links TRBV5-5 to TRBJ2-7, with TRBD2 as a possible D gene (6 bases). Trimming shortened V by 1 base and J by 6 bases, and 14 bases separated the two germline ends. Germline-derived CDR1 and CDR2 are SGHKS and YYEKEE (reference sequence). The length of the CDR3 is 14 residues. CDR3 DNA, as far as it was read: TGTGCCAGCAGCTTGTTTGGGACTGCCAGCGAG. Translated: CASSLFGTASE. The full CDR3 protein reads CASSLFGTASEQYF.

With regard to this clone: The read stops 3 residues short of the end of the CDR3; the missing end is completed from the germline J gene. The chain combines TRBV12-3 or TRBV12-4 with TRBJ2-2, with 7 nucleotides matching TRBD1. This CDR3 spans 15 amino acids. V was clipped by 5 bases and J by 3 bases; unmatched bases: 6. This CDR3 reads CASSLRGSYTGELFF. The CDR3 DNA, read in part, is TGTGCCAGCAGTCTCAGGGGGAGTTACACCGGGGAG.

In regard to this clone: The sequenced fragment ends 3 residues before the CDR3 boundary, so the rest is inferred from the germline J gene. The V and J genes are TRBV11-2 and TRBJ2-3; 7 bases are shared with TRBD1. Trimming cost V 5 bases and J 0 bases; bases outside gene matches: 2. The CDR3 consists of 14 residues. Germline loops: CDR1 SGHAT, CDR2 FQNNGV. The covered CDR3 bases are TGTGCCAGCAGCCGACAGGGTAGCACAGATACG. Protein: CASSRQGSTDT. The whole CDR3 protein reads CASSRQGSTDTQYF.